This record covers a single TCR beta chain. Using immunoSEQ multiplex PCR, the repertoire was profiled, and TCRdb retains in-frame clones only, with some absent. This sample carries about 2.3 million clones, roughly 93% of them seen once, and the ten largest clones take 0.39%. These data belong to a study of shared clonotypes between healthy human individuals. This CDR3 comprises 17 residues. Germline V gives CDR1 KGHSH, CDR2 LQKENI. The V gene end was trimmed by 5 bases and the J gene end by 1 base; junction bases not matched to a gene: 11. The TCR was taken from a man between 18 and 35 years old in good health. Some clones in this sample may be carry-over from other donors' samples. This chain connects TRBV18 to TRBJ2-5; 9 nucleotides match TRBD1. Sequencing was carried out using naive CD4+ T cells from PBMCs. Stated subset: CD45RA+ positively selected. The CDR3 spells CASSILTGGLGQETQYF. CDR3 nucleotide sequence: TGTGCCAGCTCAATATTAACAGGGGGCCTCGGCCAAGAGACCCAGTACTTC.